The TCR beta chain described here comes from a study of blood T cell repertoires in COVID-19. In the study overall: Acute and convalescent COVID-19 specimens originated in the United States, Italy and Spain.

The study drew participants aged about 18 to 90 years from approximately 25 US areas. Donors were grouped by their self-reported clinical history. This CDR3 spans 14 amino acids. V was trimmed by 4 bases and J by 4 bases, leaving 11 bases between them. Germline V lookup: CDR1 SGHRS, CDR2 YFSETQ. Using immunoSEQ multiplex PCR, the repertoire was profiled, and TCRdb retains in-frame clones only, with some absent. The sample comprises around 200,000 clones, around 90% of which are singletons, and about 2.6% rests with the top ten. This receptor was obtained from a woman in her thirties who had recovered from COVID-19. The chain joins TRBV5-1 to TRBJ1-4, with D hard to call. Input material: PBMCs or T cells enriched from blood (not recorded which). The CDR3 spells CASSGSPVNEKLFF. The CDR3 DNA is TGCGCCAGCAGCGGCAGTCCCGTTAATGAAAAACTGTTTTTT.